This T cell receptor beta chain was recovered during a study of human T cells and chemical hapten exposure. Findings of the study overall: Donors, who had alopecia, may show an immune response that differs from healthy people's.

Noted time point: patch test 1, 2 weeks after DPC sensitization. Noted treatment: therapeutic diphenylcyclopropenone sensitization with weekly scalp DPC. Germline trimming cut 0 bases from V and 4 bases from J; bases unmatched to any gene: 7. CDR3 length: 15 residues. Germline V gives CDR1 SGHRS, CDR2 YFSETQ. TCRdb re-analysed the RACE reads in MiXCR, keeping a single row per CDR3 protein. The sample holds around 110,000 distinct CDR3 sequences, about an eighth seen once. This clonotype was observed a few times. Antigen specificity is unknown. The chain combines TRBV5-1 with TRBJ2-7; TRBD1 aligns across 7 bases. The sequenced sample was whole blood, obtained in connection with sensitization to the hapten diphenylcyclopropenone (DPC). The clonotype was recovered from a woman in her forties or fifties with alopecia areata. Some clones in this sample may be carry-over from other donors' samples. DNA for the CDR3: TGCGCCAGCAGCTTGGATGGACAGGTATTGTACGAGCAGTACTTC. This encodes CASSLDGQVLYEQYF. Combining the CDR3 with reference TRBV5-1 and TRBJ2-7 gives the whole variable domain KAGVTQTPRYLIKTRGQQVTLSCSPISGHRSVSWYQQTPGQGLQFLFEYFSETQRNKGNFPGRFSGRQFSNSRSEMNVSTLELGDSALYLCASSLDGQVLYEQYFGPGTRLTVT.